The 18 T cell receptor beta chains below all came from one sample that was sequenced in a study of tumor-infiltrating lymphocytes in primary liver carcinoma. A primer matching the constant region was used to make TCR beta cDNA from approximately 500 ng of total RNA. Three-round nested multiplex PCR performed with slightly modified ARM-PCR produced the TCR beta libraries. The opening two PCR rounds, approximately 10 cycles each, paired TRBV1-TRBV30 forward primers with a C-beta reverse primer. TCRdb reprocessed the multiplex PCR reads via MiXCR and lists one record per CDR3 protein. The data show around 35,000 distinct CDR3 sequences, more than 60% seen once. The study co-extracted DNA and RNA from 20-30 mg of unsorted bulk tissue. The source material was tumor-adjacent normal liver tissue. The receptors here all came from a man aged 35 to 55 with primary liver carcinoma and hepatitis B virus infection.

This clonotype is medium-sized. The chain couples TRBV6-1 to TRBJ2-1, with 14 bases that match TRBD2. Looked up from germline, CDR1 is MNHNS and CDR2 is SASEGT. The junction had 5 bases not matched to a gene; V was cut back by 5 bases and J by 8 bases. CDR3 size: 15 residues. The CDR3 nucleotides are TGTGCCAGCAGTCCTCGGACTAGCGGGAGGCATGAGCAGTTCTTC. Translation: CASSPRTSGRHEQFF.

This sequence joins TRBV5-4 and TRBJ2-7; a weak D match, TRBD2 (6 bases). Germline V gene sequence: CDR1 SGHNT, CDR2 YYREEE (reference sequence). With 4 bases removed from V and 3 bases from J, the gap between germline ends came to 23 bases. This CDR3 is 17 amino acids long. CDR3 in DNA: TGTGCCAGCAGCCATTACCTTTATGGAGGGCTCCTCTACGAGCAGTACTTC. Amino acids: CASSHYLYGGLLYEQYF.

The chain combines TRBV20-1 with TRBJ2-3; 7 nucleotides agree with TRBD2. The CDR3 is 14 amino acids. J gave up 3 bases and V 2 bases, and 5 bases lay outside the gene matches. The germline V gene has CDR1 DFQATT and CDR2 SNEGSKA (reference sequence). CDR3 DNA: TGCAGTGCTAGACCCAGCGGGATGACAGATACGCAGTATTTT. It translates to CSARPSGMTDTQYF.

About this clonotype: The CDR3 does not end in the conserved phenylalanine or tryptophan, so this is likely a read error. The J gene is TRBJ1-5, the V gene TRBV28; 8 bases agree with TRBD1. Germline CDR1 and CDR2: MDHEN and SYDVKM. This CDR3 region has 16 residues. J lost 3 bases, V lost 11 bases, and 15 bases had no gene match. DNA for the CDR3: TGTGCCGGCACCTTCAACAGGGGGGCCTCCAATCAGCCCCAGCATCTT. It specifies CAGTFNRGASNQPQHL.

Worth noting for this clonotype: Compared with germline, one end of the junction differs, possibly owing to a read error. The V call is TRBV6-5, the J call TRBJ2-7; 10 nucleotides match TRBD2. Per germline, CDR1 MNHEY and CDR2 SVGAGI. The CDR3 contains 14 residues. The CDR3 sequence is CANSYEREGNEQYF. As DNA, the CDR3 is TGTGCCAACAGTTACGAGCGGGAGGGGAACGAGCAGTATTTC.

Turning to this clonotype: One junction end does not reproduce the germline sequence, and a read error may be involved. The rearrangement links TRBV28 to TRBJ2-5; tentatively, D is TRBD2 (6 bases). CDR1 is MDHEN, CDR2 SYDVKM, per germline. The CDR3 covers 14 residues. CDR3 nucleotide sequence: TGTGTCAGCTCTTATTCCGGGGCCCCAGGGACTCAGTACTTC. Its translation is CVSSYSGAPGTQYF.

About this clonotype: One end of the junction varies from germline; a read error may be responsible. The CDR3 loop reads CSVGQGWGMGYDYTF. The DNA of the CDR3 is TGCAGCGTTGGGCAGGGGTGGGGCATGGGCTATGACTACACCTTC. The chain joins TRBV29-1 to TRBJ1-2; TRBD1 might be the D (6 bases). CDR3 length: 15 amino acids. Germline V gene sequence: CDR1 SQVTM, CDR2 ANQGSEA.

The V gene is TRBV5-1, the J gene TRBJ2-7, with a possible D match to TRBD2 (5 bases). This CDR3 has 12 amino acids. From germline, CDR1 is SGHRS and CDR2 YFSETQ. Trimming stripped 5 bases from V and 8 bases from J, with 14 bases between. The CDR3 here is CASRHSDDQQYF. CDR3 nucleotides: TGCGCCAGCAGACATAGCGACGATCAGCAGTACTTC. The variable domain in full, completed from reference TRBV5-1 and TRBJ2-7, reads KAGVTQTPRYLIKTRGQQVTLSCSPISGHRSVSWYQQTPGQGLQFLFEYFSETQRNKGNFPGRFSGRQFSNSRSEMNVSTLELGDSALYLCASRHSDDQQYFGPGTRLTVT.

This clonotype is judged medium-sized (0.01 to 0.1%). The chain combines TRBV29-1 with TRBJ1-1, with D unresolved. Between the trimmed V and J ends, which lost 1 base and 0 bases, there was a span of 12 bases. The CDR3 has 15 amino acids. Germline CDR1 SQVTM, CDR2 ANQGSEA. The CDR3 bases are TGCAGCGTTGAAGCGGGGTGGGGAATGAACACTGAAGCTTTCTTT. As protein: CSVEAGWGMNTEAFF. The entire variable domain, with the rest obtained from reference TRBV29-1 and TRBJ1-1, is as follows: SAVISQKPSRDICQRGTSLTIQCQVDSQVTMMFWYRQQPGQSLTLIATANQGSEATYESGFVIDKFPISRPNLTFSTLTVSNMSPEDSSIYLCSVEAGWGMNTEAFFGQGTRLTVV.

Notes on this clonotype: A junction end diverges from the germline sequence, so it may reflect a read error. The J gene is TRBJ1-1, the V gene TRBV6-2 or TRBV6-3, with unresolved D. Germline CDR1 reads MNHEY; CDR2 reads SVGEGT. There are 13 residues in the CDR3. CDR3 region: CVRSYSDNTESFF. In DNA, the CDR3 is TGTGTCAGGAGTTACTCCGACAACACTGAATCTTTCTTT.

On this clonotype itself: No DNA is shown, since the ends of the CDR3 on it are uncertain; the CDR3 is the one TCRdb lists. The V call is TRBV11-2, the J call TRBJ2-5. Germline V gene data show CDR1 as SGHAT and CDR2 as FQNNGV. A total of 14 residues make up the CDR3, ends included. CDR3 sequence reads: CVSSLEVGWGTQYF.

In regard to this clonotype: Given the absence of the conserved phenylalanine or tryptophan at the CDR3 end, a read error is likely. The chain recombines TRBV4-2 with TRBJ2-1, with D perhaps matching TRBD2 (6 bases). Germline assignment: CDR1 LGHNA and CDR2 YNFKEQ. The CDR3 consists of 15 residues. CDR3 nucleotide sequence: TGTGCCAGCAGTCAAGATTGGACTACCGGCGATGAACAGTTCCTC. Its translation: CASSQDWTTGDEQFL.

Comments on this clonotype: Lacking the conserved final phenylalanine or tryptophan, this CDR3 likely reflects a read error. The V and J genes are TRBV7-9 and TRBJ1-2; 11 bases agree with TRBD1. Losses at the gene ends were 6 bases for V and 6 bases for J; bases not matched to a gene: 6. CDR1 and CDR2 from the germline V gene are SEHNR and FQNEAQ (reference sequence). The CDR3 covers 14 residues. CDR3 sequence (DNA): TGTGCCAGCAGACGGGACAGGGGGATTCATGGCTACACCCTC. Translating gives CASRRDRGIHGYTL.

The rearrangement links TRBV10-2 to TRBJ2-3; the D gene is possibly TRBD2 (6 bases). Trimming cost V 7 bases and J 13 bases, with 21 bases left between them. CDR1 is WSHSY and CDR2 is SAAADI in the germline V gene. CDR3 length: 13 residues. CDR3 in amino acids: CASTVLSSEAEYF. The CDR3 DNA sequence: TGCGCCAGCACTGTTCTCTCTAGCGAAGCGGAGTATTTT.

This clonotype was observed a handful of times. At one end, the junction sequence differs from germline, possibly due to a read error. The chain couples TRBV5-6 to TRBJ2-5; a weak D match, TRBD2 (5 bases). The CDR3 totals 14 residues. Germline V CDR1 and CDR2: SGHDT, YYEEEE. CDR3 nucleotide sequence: TGTGCCAGCAGTTTGGAGGCTAGCCAAGAGATTCAGTACTTC. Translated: CASSLEASQEIQYF.

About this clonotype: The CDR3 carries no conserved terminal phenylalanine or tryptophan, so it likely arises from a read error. The CDR3 spells CASNLAFGNVPDTQYY. In nucleotides, the CDR3 is TGCGCCAGCAACTTGGCATTTGGGAACGTCCCAGATACGCAGTATTAT. This chain links TRBV5-1 with TRBJ2-3, with unresolved D. CDR3 size: 16 residues. Germline lookup yields CDR1 SGHRS and CDR2 YFSETQ.

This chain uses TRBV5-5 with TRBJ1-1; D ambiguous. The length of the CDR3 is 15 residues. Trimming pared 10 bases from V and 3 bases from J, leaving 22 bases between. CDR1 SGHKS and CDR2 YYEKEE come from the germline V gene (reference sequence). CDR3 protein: CACGHEDERYTEAFF. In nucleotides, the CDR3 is TGTGCCTGCGGCCATGAGGATGAGCGGTACACTGAAGCTTTCTTT. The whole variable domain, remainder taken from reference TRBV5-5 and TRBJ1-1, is DAGVTQSPTHLIKTRGQQVTLRCSPISGHKSVSWYQQVLGQGPQFIFQYYEKEERGRGNFPDRFSARQFPNYSSELNVNALLLGDSALYLCACGHEDERYTEAFFGQGTRLTVV.

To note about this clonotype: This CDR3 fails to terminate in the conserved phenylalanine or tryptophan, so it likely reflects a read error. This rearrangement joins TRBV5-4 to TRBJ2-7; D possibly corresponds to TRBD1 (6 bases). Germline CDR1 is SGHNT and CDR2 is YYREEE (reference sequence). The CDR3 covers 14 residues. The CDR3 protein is CASSLKGEPYEQYL. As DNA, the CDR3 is TGCGCCAGCAGCTTGAAGGGGGAGCCCTACGAGCAGTACTTA.